This is a list of T cell receptor beta chains from one sample in a study of long-term antiretroviral therapy in people with HIV. Sequencing was performed with immunoSEQ multiplex PCR; in TCRdb, only in-frame clones are kept and a portion is missing. The table has approximately 24,000 clones, around 86% seen once. The source was unsorted PBMCs, collected at the start of antiretroviral therapy, before treatment. These receptors all come from a woman between 18 and 30 years old with HIV. The CDR3 runs from the conserved cysteine through the conserved F or W. Fields, in order: V gene, CDR3 protein.

v_call: TRBV7-2; cdr3_aa: CASSLALHTDTQYF
v_call: TRBV9; cdr3_aa: CASSVGQGAGYGYTF
v_call: TRBV10-3; cdr3_aa: CAISGRLDTEAFF
v_call: TRBV7-2; cdr3_aa: CASSPLAGGEGPLHF
v_call: TRBV5-6; cdr3_aa: CASSLVIAGELFF
v_call: TRBV7-9; cdr3_aa: CASSLVWDNTGELFF
v_call: TRBV27; cdr3_aa: CASSLYGGRSTDTQYF
v_call: TRBV10-1; cdr3_aa: CASSRDRVTYEQYF
v_call: TRBV6-1; cdr3_aa: CATNRGPDEQYF
v_call: TRBV19; cdr3_aa: CASSILLNTEAFF
v_call: TRBV6-1; cdr3_aa: CASSRQGEYYEQYF
v_call: TRBV6-4; cdr3_aa: CASSGAVPSEARQYEQYF
v_call: TRBV11-2; cdr3_aa: CASRARTSVGTDTQYF
v_call: TRBV7-3; cdr3_aa: CASSRTERGELFF
v_call: TRBV7-9; cdr3_aa: CASSSRLAGAFETQYF
v_call: TRBV5-8; cdr3_aa: CASSFQGYSNQPQHF
v_call: TRBV28; cdr3_aa: CASNPGQGLSYTF
v_call: TRBV6-1; cdr3_aa: CASSEEGYTEAFF
v_call: TRBV7-9; cdr3_aa: CASSFQGRQGYTF
v_call: TRBV13; cdr3_aa: CASRGAGTSDVDEQFF
v_call: TRBV2; cdr3_aa: CASSLAFYEQYF
v_call: TRBV27; cdr3_aa: CASSLSPSGGAGGETQYF
v_call: TRBV9; cdr3_aa: CASSVGQPHGYTF
v_call: TRBV5-4; cdr3_aa: CASSSGTDTQYF
v_call: TRBV6-1; cdr3_aa: CASSVGQGGEKLFF
v_call: TRBV30; cdr3_aa: CAWSVPLYGYTF
v_call: TRBV9; cdr3_aa: CASSATSGPGNEQFF
v_call: TRBV7-8; cdr3_aa: CASSLDQGQDEQYF
v_call: TRBV6-6; cdr3_aa: CASTPWGVNQPQHF
v_call: TRBV4-3; cdr3_aa: CASSQYTANTEAFF